This is a list of T cell receptor beta chains from one sample in a study of neurological immune-mediated disorders. Using its own MiXCR run on the 5' RACE reads, TCRdb lists one record per CDR3 protein. The sample carries approximately 48,000 distinct CDR3 sequences, roughly 3.2% recorded once. Sequencing was performed on PBMCs. The receptors were gathered from a woman in her 50s with multiple sclerosis. Both conserved end residues are part of each CDR3. A D gene is named only where the DNA matches it firmly. Some rows mark clone size as missing; the rest say once, few, many or name a class of expanded clone.

CDR3aa: CSARDWLRDRAAYEQYF
CDR3nt: TGCAGTGCTAGAGATTGGCTCCGGGACAGGGCCGCCTACGAGCAGTACTTC
d_gene: TRBD1
v_gene: TRBV20-1
j_gene: TRBJ2-7
abundance: many

CDR3aa: CASPHHNSPLHF
CDR3nt: TGCGCCAGCCCCCACCATAATTCACCCCTCCACTTT
d_gene: .
v_gene: TRBV10-1
j_gene: TRBJ1-6
abundance: many

CDR3aa: CASSPNGLAGSGLDTQYF
CDR3nt: TGTGCCAGCAGCCCAAACGGACTAGCGGGGTCCGGCTTAGATACGCAGTATTTT
d_gene: TRBD2
v_gene: TRBV7-2
j_gene: TRBJ2-3
abundance: many

CDR3aa: CASSFDPGGGRDTQYF
CDR3nt: TGCGCCAGCAGCTTTGACCCGGGGGGTGGCCGGGATACGCAGTATTTT
d_gene: TRBD2
v_gene: TRBV5-1
j_gene: TRBJ2-3
abundance: many

CDR3aa: CASSQQGDRNSPLHF
CDR3nt: TGTGCCAGCAGCCAACAGGGGGACCGGAATTCACCCCTCCACTTT
d_gene: TRBD1
v_gene: TRBV5-5
j_gene: TRBJ1-6
abundance: many

CDR3aa: CASSSFDSNKTQNF
CDR3nt: TGTGCCAGCAGTTCGTTTGATAGCAATAAGACCCAGAATTTT
d_gene: .
v_gene: TRBV12-3/TRBV12-4
j_gene: TRBJ1-5
abundance: .

CDR3aa: CASSLSLRGGNEQFF
CDR3nt: .
d_gene: .
v_gene: TRBV27
j_gene: TRBJ2-1
abundance: many

CDR3aa: CASSLVAGPQETQYF
CDR3nt: TGCGCCAGCAGCTTGGTTGCAGGACCACAAGAGACCCAGTACTTC
d_gene: .
v_gene: TRBV5-1
j_gene: TRBJ2-5
abundance: many

CDR3aa: CSEEGHTGELFF
CDR3nt: TGCAGCGAGGAGGGTCACACCGGGGAGCTGTTTTTT
d_gene: .
v_gene: TRBV29-1
j_gene: TRBJ2-2
abundance: .

CDR3aa: CAISDNPGQGSTDTQYF
CDR3nt: TGTGCCATCAGTGACAACCCGGGACAGGGAAGCACAGATACGCAGTATTTT
d_gene: TRBD1
v_gene: TRBV10-3
j_gene: TRBJ2-3
abundance: many

CDR3aa: CASSYWGLPSTDTQYF
CDR3nt: TGTGCCAGCAGCTACTGGGGACTACCTAGCACAGATACGCAGTATTTT
d_gene: TRBD2
v_gene: TRBV5-5
j_gene: TRBJ2-3
abundance: many

CDR3aa: CASSQGDRSFF
CDR3nt: TGTGCCAGCAGCCAAGGGGACAGGTCTTTCTTT
d_gene: TRBD1
v_gene: TRBV3-1
j_gene: TRBJ1-1
abundance: many

CDR3aa: CASSLPQGTYNSPLHF
CDR3nt: TGTGCCAGCAGCCTCCCACAGGGCACCTATAATTCACCCCTCCACTTT
d_gene: .
v_gene: TRBV7-2
j_gene: TRBJ1-6
abundance: many